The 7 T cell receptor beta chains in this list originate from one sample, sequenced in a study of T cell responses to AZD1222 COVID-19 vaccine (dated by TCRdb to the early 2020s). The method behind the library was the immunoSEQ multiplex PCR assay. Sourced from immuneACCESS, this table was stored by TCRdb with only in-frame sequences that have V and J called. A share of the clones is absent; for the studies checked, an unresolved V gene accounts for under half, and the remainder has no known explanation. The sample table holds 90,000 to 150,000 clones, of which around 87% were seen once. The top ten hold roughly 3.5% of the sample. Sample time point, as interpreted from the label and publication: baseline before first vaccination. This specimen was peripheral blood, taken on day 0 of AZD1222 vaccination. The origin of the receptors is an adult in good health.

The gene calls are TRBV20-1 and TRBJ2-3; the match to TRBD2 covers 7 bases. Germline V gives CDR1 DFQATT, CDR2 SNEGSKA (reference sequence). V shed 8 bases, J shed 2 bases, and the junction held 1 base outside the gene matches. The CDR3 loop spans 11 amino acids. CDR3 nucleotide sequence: TGCAGTCGGGGGGACACAGATACGCAGTATTTT. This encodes CSRGDTDTQYF.

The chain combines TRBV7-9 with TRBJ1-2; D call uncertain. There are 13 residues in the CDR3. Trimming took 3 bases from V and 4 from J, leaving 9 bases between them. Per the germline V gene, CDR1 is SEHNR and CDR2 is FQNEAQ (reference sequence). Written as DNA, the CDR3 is TGTGCCAGCAGCTTCGAGGCTGTCTATGGCTACACCTTC. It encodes CASSFEAVYGYTF.

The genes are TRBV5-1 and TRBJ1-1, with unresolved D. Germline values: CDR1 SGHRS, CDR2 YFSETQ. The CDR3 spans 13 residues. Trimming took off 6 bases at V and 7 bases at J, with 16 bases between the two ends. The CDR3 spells CASNGDNQNEAFF. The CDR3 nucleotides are TGCGCCAGCAATGGGGATAACCAAAATGAAGCTTTCTTT. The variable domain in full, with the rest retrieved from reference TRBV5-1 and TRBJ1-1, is KAGVTQTPRYLIKTRGQQVTLSCSPISGHRSVSWYQQTPGQGLQFLFEYFSETQRNKGNFPGRFSGRQFSNSRSEMNVSTLELGDSALYLCASNGDNQNEAFFGQGTRLTVV.

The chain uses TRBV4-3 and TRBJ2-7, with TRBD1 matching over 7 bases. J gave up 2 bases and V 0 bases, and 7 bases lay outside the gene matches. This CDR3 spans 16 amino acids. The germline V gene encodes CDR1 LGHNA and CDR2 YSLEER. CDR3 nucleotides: TGCGCCAGCAGCCAAGATCGGACAGGTGACACCTACGAGCAGTACTTC. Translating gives CASSQDRTGDTYEQYF.

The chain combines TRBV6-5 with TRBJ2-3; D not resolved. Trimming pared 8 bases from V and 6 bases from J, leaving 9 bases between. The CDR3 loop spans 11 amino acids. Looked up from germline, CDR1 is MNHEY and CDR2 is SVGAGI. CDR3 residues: CASPYEDTQYF. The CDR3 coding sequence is TGTGCCAGCCCTTATGAGGATACGCAGTATTTT.

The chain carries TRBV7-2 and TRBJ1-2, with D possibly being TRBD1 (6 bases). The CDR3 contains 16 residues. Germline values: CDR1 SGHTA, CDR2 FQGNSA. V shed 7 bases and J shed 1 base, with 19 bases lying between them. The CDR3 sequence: CASTSDRGLYNYGYTF. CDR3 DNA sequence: TGTGCCAGCACCTCCGATCGGGGGCTATATAACTATGGCTACACCTTC.

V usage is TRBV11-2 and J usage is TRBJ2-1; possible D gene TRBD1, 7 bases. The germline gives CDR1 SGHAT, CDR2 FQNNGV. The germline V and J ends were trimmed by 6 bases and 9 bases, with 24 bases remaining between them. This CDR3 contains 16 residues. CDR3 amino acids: CASRSLGQTSIGEQFF. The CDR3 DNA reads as TGTGCCAGCAGGTCTTTGGGACAGACTAGTATTGGTGAGCAGTTCTTC.